The TCR beta chain under discussion was sequenced for a study of cytomegalovirus exposure and HLA in healthy donors. About this clone itself: The antigen is undetermined. Germline and junction disagree at one end, which may indicate a read error.

General observations from the study: For most TCR beta V segments, an earlier analysis put the productive rate at about 90% or about 30% of the time. The majority of CMV-associated TCR beta chains were reported as apparently HLA-restricted in a later analysis.

The CDR3 is 16 amino acids. The germline CDR1 and CDR2 sequences are SEHNR and FQNEAQ (reference sequence). Those who donated were healthy bone marrow donors. The PCR was carried out with 60 Vbeta primers and 13 Jbeta primers. Original analysis: There were around 80 million unique TCR beta chains by a later count, and about 11 million of them were shared. Sequencing was performed with immunoSEQ multiplex PCR; in TCRdb, only in-frame clones are kept and a portion is missing. V and J calls and clone size come straight from that table; D and trimming were deduced from the DNA. The sample comprises 100,000 to 150,000 clones, roughly 82% of which are singletons, and approximately 4.5% rests with the top ten.

This sequence was found in a male donor in good health and CMV-seropositive. V usage is TRBV7-9 and J usage is TRBJ1-2, with 8 bases that match TRBD1. The sequenced sample consisted of PBMCs. In DNA form, the CDR3 reads TGTTCCAGCAGCTTAGGCTCCGGGACAGGCCTCACCGGCTACACCTTC. This translates into CSSSLGSGTGLTGYTF.